These T cell receptor beta chains were read from a single sample in a study of molecular identifiers for immune sequencing clone quantification. MiXCR, applied by TCRdb to the PCR reads, yields one record per CDR3 protein. The sample consists of over 600,000 distinct CDR3 sequences, 15% to 20% of them appearing once. Sequencing was carried out using naive CD8+ T cells from blood, with Jurkat cell RNA spiked in. The receptors come from a human donor in good health. Some libraries in this study had Jurkat cell RNA spiked in. Both conserved end residues are part of each CDR3. D genes are given only for firm matches. Rows give clone size only sometimes, using once, few, many, or a class for an expanded clone.

D: TRBD2; J: TRBJ2-1; V: TRBV20-1; size: many; CDR3: CSATSGSSYNEQFF; DNA: TGCAGTGCTACTAGCGGGAGCTCCTACAATGAGCAGTTCTTC
D: .; J: TRBJ2-1; V: TRBV10-2; size: few; CDR3: CATLLTGPSSYNEQFF; DNA: TGCGCCACCTTGCTCACGGGGCCCAGCTCCTACAATGAGCAGTTCTTC
D: TRBD2; J: TRBJ2-1; V: TRBV11-3; size: few; CDR3: CASSSRLAGDNEQFF; DNA: TGTGCCAGCAGCTCCCGACTAGCGGGGGACAATGAGCAGTTCTTC
D: .; J: TRBJ2-3; V: TRBV11-1; size: .; CDR3: CASSLQPWRGSSTDTQYF; DNA: TGTGCCAGCAGCTTACAACCCTGGCGGGGTTCTAGCACAGATACGCAGTATTTT
D: TRBD1; J: TRBJ2-3; V: TRBV19; size: many; CDR3: CASISTGGGGASTDTQYF; DNA: TGTGCCAGTATCTCAACAGGGGGCGGCGGGGCAAGCACAGATACGCAGTATTTT
D: .; J: TRBJ2-2; V: TRBV19; size: few; CDR3: CASSIAHLTGELFF; DNA: TGTGCCAGTAGTATAGCACACCTGACCGGGGAGCTGTTTTTT
D: TRBD1; J: TRBJ1-1; V: TRBV12-3/TRBV12-4; size: many; CDR3: CASSPFIVRGQTEAFF; DNA: TGTGCCAGCAGTCCCTTTATAGTCAGGGGGCAAACTGAAGCTTTCTTT
D: .; J: TRBJ2-7; V: TRBV27; size: few; CDR3: CASSPPLGEGGADEQYF; DNA: TGTGCCAGCAGTCCTCCTCTGGGGGAGGGGGGGGCAGACGAGCAGTACTTC
D: TRBD1; J: TRBJ2-7; V: TRBV20-1; size: many; CDR3: CSAPQGGLDEQYF; DNA: TGCAGTGCTCCACAGGGGGGTCTCGACGAGCAGTACTTC
D: TRBD2; J: TRBJ2-3; V: TRBV29-1; size: many; CDR3: CSVEDPGLGGAADTQYF; DNA: TGCAGCGTTGAAGACCCTGGTCTGGGAGGGGCCGCAGATACGCAGTATTTT
D: TRBD2; J: TRBJ2-1; V: TRBV20-1; size: .; CDR3: CSATLAGGTYNEQFF; DNA: TGCAGTGCCACCCTCGCCGGGGGGACCTACAATGAGCAGTTCTTC
D: .; J: TRBJ2-5; V: TRBV29-1; size: many; CDR3: CSGTGREIGETQYF; DNA: TGCAGCGGAACAGGGAGGGAAATTGGGGAGACCCAGTACTTC
D: .; J: TRBJ2-3; V: TRBV12-3/TRBV12-4; size: many; CDR3: CASSLVGTDTQYF; DNA: TGTGCCAGCAGCTTAGTAGGGACAGATACGCAGTATTTT